This TCR beta chain was found in a study of cytomegalovirus exposure and HLA in healthy donors. General study findings and limits: Cytomegalovirus association was listed for 150 to 200 TCR beta chains. Among TCR sequences, most were rare, though some public TCRs appeared in many donors.

The donors were part of the validation cohort, which consisted of about 120 subjects and was separate from the first cohort of several hundred subjects. There are 14 residues in the CDR3. Between the trimmed V and J ends, which lost 6 bases and 0 bases, there was a span of 8 bases. Germline V gene lookup returns CDR1 MNHEY and CDR2 SVGAGI. Turning to this clone: Its antigen remains unidentified.

The repertoire was sequenced with immunoSEQ multiplex PCR; TCRdb's copy has only in-frame clones and lacks some. The sample yields fewer than 150,000 clones, 75% to 90% seen once. The chain couples TRBV6-5 to TRBJ2-2; D is possibly TRBD1 (5 bases). The source is a man aged 18 to 35 in good health and CMV-seropositive. The sequenced sample consisted of PBMCs. CDR3 sequence reads: CASSAQANTGELFF. The CDR3 DNA follows: TGTGCCAGCAGCGCACAGGCGAACACCGGGGAGCTGTTTTTT.